The rows below give T cell receptor beta chains drawn from one sample of a study of T cells after yellow fever vaccination. TCRdb itself ran the 5' RACE reads through MiXCR, one entry per CDR3 protein. This table has a few hundred thousand distinct CDR3 sequences, about 17% appearing once. Source: PBMCs, taken less than 6 days after the first yellow fever vaccination. Source of these receptors: a man between 18 and 35 years old who received the YFV17D yellow fever vaccine. Each CDR3 is given with its conserved first and last residue. The D gene is left open where the match is weak. A row's size may be missing; if present it is once, few, many or a size class.

J gene,V gene,D gene,clone size,CDR3 protein,CDR3 DNA
TRBJ2-5,TRBV7-8,TRBD1,-,CASSSYRGTETQYF,TGTGCCAGCAGCTCGTACAGGGGAACAGAGACCCAGTACTTC
TRBJ2-5,TRBV7-2,TRBD1,many,CASSLQFGRGQETQYF,TGTGCCAGCAGCTTACAGTTTGGCAGGGGGCAAGAGACCCAGTACTTC
TRBJ1-5,TRBV12-3/TRBV12-4,-,many,CASSFWGGDQPQHF,TGTGCCAGCAGTTTTTGGGGAGGCGATCAGCCCCAGCATTTT
TRBJ2-1,TRBV4-3,-,-,CASSQGTYYNEQFF,TGCGCCAGCAGCCAAGGGACCTACTACAATGAGCAGTTCTTC
TRBJ1-2,TRBV7-2,-,-,CASSIQPGGEYGYTF,TGTGCCAGCAGCATCCAACCGGGCGGAGAGTATGGCTACACCTTC
TRBJ2-1,TRBV29-1,-,-,CSVSPISGFYNEQFF,TGCAGCGTTTCCCCAATCAGTGGTTTCTACAATGAGCAGTTCTTC
TRBJ1-2,TRBV7-2,-,few,CASSLNPGVDGYTF,TGTGCCAGCAGCTTAAACCCGGGGGTGGATGGCTACACCTTC
TRBJ2-5,TRBV5-6,-,-,CASSSRTTEETQYF,TGTGCCAGCAGCTCGCGGACTACCGAAGAGACCCAGTACTTC
TRBJ1-4,TRBV4-1,-,few,CASSQVGGGEKLFF,TGCGCCAGCAGCCAAGTTGGAGGCGGTGAAAAACTGTTTTTT
TRBJ2-1,TRBV6-6,-,-,CASSYGRLNEQLF,TGTGCCAGCAGTTACGGGCGCCTCAATGAGCAGCTCTTC
TRBJ2-1,TRBV11-3,-,-,CASSFSGADNEQFF,TGTGCCAGCAGCTTCAGCGGTGCCGACAATGAGCAGTTCTTC
TRBJ1-5,TRBV4-2,-,once,CASSQDQGRSNQPQHF,TGTGCCAGCAGCCAAGACCAGGGGCGGAGCAATCAGCCCCAGCATTTT
TRBJ1-5,TRBV6-2/TRBV6-3,TRBD1,few,CASTDGTVNQPQHF,TGTGCCAGCACCGACGGGACAGTCAATCAGCCCCAGCATTTT
TRBJ2-7,TRBV4-3,TRBD1,-,CASSQALTGGSYEQYF,TGCGCCAGCAGCCAAGCTTTGACAGGGGGATCCTACGAGCAGTACTTC
TRBJ2-3,TRBV9,-,-,CASSVGVGSTDTQYF,TGTGCCAGCAGCGTAGGAGTGGGGTCCACAGATACGCAGTATTTT
TRBJ1-5,TRBV12-3/TRBV12-4,-,few,CASRPNGGNQPQHF,TGTGCCAGCAGGCCTAACGGGGGCAATCAGCCCCAGCATTTT
TRBJ2-2,TRBV7-9,-,few,CASSFWFRSVNTGELFF,TGTGCCAGCAGCTTCTGGTTTAGGTCGGTTAACACCGGGGAGCTGTTTTTT
TRBJ2-2,TRBV6-2/TRBV6-3,TRBD1,-,CASSRQGMNTGELFF,TGTGCCAGCAGTCGACAGGGGATGAACACCGGGGAGCTGTTTTTT
TRBJ1-5,TRBV27,-,once,CASSLAGNNQPQHF,TGTGCCAGCAGTTTGGCGGGGAATAATCAGCCCCAGCATTTT
TRBJ1-2,TRBV6-5,-,few,CASSYSRGRANYGYTF,TGTGCCAGCAGTTACTCGAGGGGACGAGCTAACTATGGCTACACCTTC
TRBJ1-1,TRBV7-2,-,-,CASSPDPERRAFF,TGTGCCAGCAGCCCTGACCCCGAACGAAGAGCTTTCTTT
TRBJ2-1,TRBV2,TRBD2,few,CASLPFSAGGYKNNEQFF,TGTGCCAGCCTCCCATTCTCAGCGGGGGGGTACAAAAACAATGAGCAGTTCTTC
TRBJ2-5,TRBV15,-,few,CATRIGGQETQYF,TGTGCCACCAGAATCGGAGGACAAGAGACCCAGTACTTC
TRBJ2-7,TRBV27,-,-,CASSLSKQGQNEQYF,TGTGCCAGCAGTTTATCGAAGCAGGGTCAGAACGAGCAGTACTTC
TRBJ2-7,TRBV6-2/TRBV6-3,-,-,CASTTIGYEQYF,TGTGCCAGCACGACCATAGGCTACGAGCAGTACTTC
TRBJ2-2,TRBV11-3,TRBD1,few,CASSLNRGRTGELFF,TGTGCCAGCAGCCTCAACAGGGGGCGAACCGGGGAGCTGTTTTTT
TRBJ1-1,TRBV6-2/TRBV6-3,-,-,CASSRLREGVNTEAFF,TGTGCCAGCAGCCGTTTACGGGAGGGCGTGAACACTGAAGCTTTCTTT
TRBJ2-1,TRBV6-5,-,few,CASSRIRNEQFF,TGTGCCAGCAGTAGGATACGAAATGAGCAGTTCTTC
TRBJ2-5,TRBV11-2,-,-,CASSLGLLTYETQYF,TGTGCCAGCAGCTTAGGACTTCTCACGTACGAGACCCAGTACTTC
TRBJ2-3,TRBV20-1,-,-,CSAAPGQREYF,TGCAGTGCTGCCCCGGGACAGCGGGAGTATTTT
TRBJ1-3,TRBV6-1,-,few,CATHWGSGNTIYF,TGTGCCACCCACTGGGGCTCTGGAAACACCATATATTTT
TRBJ1-1,TRBV7-8,-,few,CASSPQNWGPEAFF,TGTGCCAGCAGCCCTCAAAACTGGGGGCCTGAAGCTTTCTTT
TRBJ2-3,TRBV18,TRBD2,-,CASDPTSGGPGNTQYF,TGTGCCAGCGACCCGACTAGCGGGGGGCCGGGGAATACGCAGTATTTT
TRBJ1-1,TRBV7-9,TRBD1,-,CASSLSSAGGMNTEAFF,TGTGCCAGCAGCTTATCTTCGGCAGGGGGTATGAACACTGAAGCTTTCTTT
TRBJ1-5,TRBV5-8,-,-,CASSPERWEHQPQHF,TGTGCCAGCAGCCCGGAGAGGTGGGAACATCAGCCCCAGCATTTT
TRBJ2-5,TRBV3-1,-,-,CASTQERGWRETQYF,TGTGCCAGCACCCAGGAGAGGGGATGGAGAGAGACCCAGTACTTC
TRBJ1-3,TRBV7-9,-,-,CASSLTLTGYGNTIYF,TGTGCCAGCAGCTTAACCCTCACAGGGTACGGAAACACCATATATTTT
TRBJ2-3,TRBV4-2,TRBD2,-,CASSPTSGSYTDTQYF,TGTGCCAGCAGCCCGACTAGCGGGTCCTACACAGATACGCAGTATTTT
TRBJ2-6,TRBV20-1,TRBD2,-,CSAGGSGANVLTF,TGCAGTGCGGGAGGGTCTGGGGCCAACGTCCTGACTTTC
TRBJ2-5,TRBV12-3/TRBV12-4,-,-,CASRNPDKETQYF,TGTGCCAGCAGGAACCCGGACAAAGAGACCCAGTACTTC
TRBJ2-1,TRBV20-1,TRBD1,few,CSARDRGGGGAYNEQFF,TGCAGTGCTCGGGACAGGGGAGGAGGGGGGGCCTACAATGAGCAGTTCTTC
TRBJ1-3,TRBV4-3,-,few,CASSQATPGTGNTIYF,TGCGCCAGCAGCCAAGCTACCCCGGGTACTGGAAACACCATATATTTT
TRBJ1-2,TRBV6-1,TRBD1,few,CASISGDRGRRGYTF,TGTGCCAGCATCTCGGGGGACAGGGGGCGGAGGGGCTACACCTTC
TRBJ1-5,TRBV20-1,TRBD1,few,CSAFGQGNQPQHF,TGCAGTGCTTTTGGACAGGGTAATCAGCCCCAGCATTTT
TRBJ2-7,TRBV28,-,-,CASSFKGYEQYF,TGTGCCAGCAGTTTCAAGGGCTACGAGCAGTACTTC
TRBJ2-7,TRBV20-1,-,many,CSVGSQSYEQYF,TGCAGTGTCGGGAGTCAGTCCTACGAGCAGTACTTC
TRBJ2-1,TRBV7-9,-,few,CASSLPQGGQFF,TGTGCCAGCAGCTTACCGCAGGGAGGGCAGTTCTTC
TRBJ2-3,TRBV24-1,TRBD2,few,CATSDGSGGRTDTQYF,TGTGCCACCAGTGATGGGAGCGGGGGGCGCACAGATACGCAGTATTTT